What follows are 25 T cell receptor beta chains derived from one specimen sequenced in a study of blood T cell repertoires in COVID-19. Produced via immunoSEQ multiplex PCR; TCRdb's table is partial and in-frame only. Of about 75,000 clones in the sample, around 90% are singletons; the top ten hold just over 2.5%. Sequenced input: peripheral blood. The source of these receptors is a human donor in a cohort sampled during active COVID-19.

This clone came up many times. The J gene is TRBJ2-5, the V gene TRBV7-8, with 9 bases matching TRBD2. J gave up 0 bases and V 3 bases, and 8 bases lay outside the gene matches. The V gene's germline CDR1 is SGHVS and CDR2 FQNEAQ. The CDR3 extends over 17 amino acids. This CDR3 reads CASSFLVAGEYQETQYF. The CDR3 nucleotides are TGTGCCAGCAGCTTTCTTGTAGCGGGGGAGTACCAAGAGACCCAGTACTTC.

The chain employs TRBV11-2 and TRBJ1-2; D unclear. V was clipped by 1 base and J by 0 bases, with 18 bases between them. This CDR3 is built from 18 residues. In germline, CDR1 is SGHAT, CDR2 FQNNGV. The CDR3 reads CASSLGRQNREANYGYTF. CDR3 in DNA: TGTGCCAGCAGCTTAGGCCGTCAGAACCGGGAGGCTAACTATGGCTACACCTTC.

The V gene is TRBV2, the J gene TRBJ2-3, with TRBD1 as a possible D gene (5 bases). V was clipped by 4 bases and J by 3 bases, with 11 bases between them. Germline CDR1 and CDR2: SNHLY and FYNNEI. This CDR3 comprises 14 residues. The CDR3 DNA follows: TGTGCCAGCAGTGGGGGCACAGCAACAGATACGCAGTATTTT. Amino acids: CASSGGTATDTQYF.

This clone has only a few counts. The DNA for the CDR3 is TGTGCCAGCATTTCATACAGGGGTAGGAAGGCCAAAAACATTCAGTACTTC. This gives the protein CASISYRGRKAKNIQYF. The chain joins TRBV28 to TRBJ2-4, with 7 positions matching TRBD1. V shed 7 bases, J shed 1 base, and the junction held 13 bases outside the gene matches. The CDR3 loop spans 17 amino acids. Germline CDR1 is MDHEN and CDR2 is SYDVKM.

The chain combines TRBV18 with TRBJ2-3; D unclear. This CDR3 comprises 12 residues. V was cut by 6 bases and J by 1 base, with 5 bases left in between. Per the germline V gene, CDR1 is KGHSH and CDR2 is LQKENI. CDR3 protein: CASSARTDTQYF. CDR3 sequence (DNA): TGTGCCAGCTCGGCTCGCACAGATACGCAGTATTTT. The complete variable domain, with remaining parts taken from reference TRBV18 and TRBJ2-3, reads NAGVMQNPRHLVRRRGQEARLRCSPMKGHSHVYWYRQLPEEGLKFMVYLQKENIIDESGMPKERFSAEFPKEGPSILRIQQVVRGDSAAYFCASSARTDTQYFGPGTRLTVL.

The genes are TRBV5-1 and TRBJ1-1; TRBD1 aligns across 7 bases. The CDR3 runs to 14 residues. Losses at the gene ends were 5 bases for V and 0 bases for J; bases not matched to a gene: 4. Germline lookup yields CDR1 SGHRS and CDR2 YFSETQ. Here the CDR3 reads CASRTGQMNTEAFF. In DNA, the CDR3 is TGCGCCAGCAGAACGGGACAGATGAACACTGAAGCTTTCTTT. The complete variable domain, with remaining parts taken from reference TRBV5-1 and TRBJ1-1, reads KAGVTQTPRYLIKTRGQQVTLSCSPISGHRSVSWYQQTPGQGLQFLFEYFSETQRNKGNFPGRFSGRQFSNSRSEMNVSTLELGDSALYLCASRTGQMNTEAFFGQGTRLTVV.

J is TRBJ1-5 and V is TRBV19; D ambiguous. Trimming removed 3 bases at V and 3 bases at J, with 6 bases between. The CDR3 contains 13 residues. The germline V gene encodes CDR1 LNHDA and CDR2 SQIVND (reference sequence). The CDR3 here is CASSMDFNQPQHF. The CDR3 region has the DNA TGTGCCAGTAGTATGGACTTCAATCAGCCCCAGCATTTT. The complete variable domain, with remaining parts taken from reference TRBV19 and TRBJ1-5, reads DGGITQSPKYLFRKEGQNVTLSCEQNLNHDAMYWYRQDPGQGLRLIYYSQIVNDFQKGDIAEGYSVSREKKESFPLTVTSAQKNPTAFYLCASSMDFNQPQHFGDGTRLSIL.

The V and J genes are TRBV12-3 or TRBV12-4 and TRBJ2-1; D uncertain. V was clipped by 0 bases and J by 8 bases, with 8 bases between them. The CDR3 length is 13 residues. CDR3 loop: CASSLADRDEQFF. CDR3 coding DNA: TGTGCCAGCAGTTTAGCAGATCGCGATGAGCAGTTCTTC.

The count of this clone is one. V and J are TRBV6-5 and TRBJ2-7, with D possibly TRBD1 on 6 matching bases. CDR3 size: 14 residues. Germline V gene lookup returns CDR1 MNHEY and CDR2 SVGAGI. V was trimmed by 7 bases and J by 9 bases, leaving 22 bases between them. CDR3 sequence reads: CASTPTGMGLRQYF. The CDR3 DNA sequence: TGTGCCAGCACCCCGACAGGTATGGGGTTGAGGCAGTACTTC.

This clone has just one count. CDR3 in DNA: TGTGCCAGCAGCCGTACAACTAGTTCTTACAATGAGCAGTTCTTC. It encodes CASSRTTSSYNEQFF. This sequence joins TRBV28 and TRBJ2-1; TRBD2 might be the D (5 bases). The V end was cut by 6 bases, the J end by 4 bases, with 16 bases between. Germline-derived CDR1 and CDR2 are MDHEN and SYDVKM. The CDR3 runs to 15 residues.

The V and J genes are TRBV7-8 and TRBJ2-3; 7 nucleotides match TRBD2. This CDR3 is 15 amino acids long. With 2 bases clipped from V and 6 bases from J, the junction kept 8 bases outside the gene matches. Germline CDR1 and CDR2: SGHVS and FQNEAQ. The CDR3 here is CASSLSRLARDTQYF. DNA for the CDR3: TGTGCCAGCAGCTTATCCAGACTAGCCCGGGATACGCAGTATTTT.

The rearrangement joins TRBV13 to TRBJ2-7, with 11 bases aligning to TRBD2. V was clipped by 3 bases and J by 2 bases; unmatched bases: 12. Germline V gene sequence: CDR1 PRHDT, CDR2 FYEKMQ (reference sequence). CDR3 length: 18 residues. CDR3 amino acids: CASSLGPSSGGFTYEQYF. CDR3 nucleotides: TGTGCCAGCAGCTTGGGACCCTCTAGCGGGGGGTTCACCTACGAGCAGTACTTC.

The rearrangement links TRBV6-2 or TRBV6-3 to TRBJ2-1; 8 nucleotides align to TRBD2. With V trimmed by 6 bases and J by 14 bases, 12 bases remained unmatched. The CDR3 extends over 13 amino acids. The germline CDR1 and CDR2 sequences are MNHEY and SVGEGT. Written as DNA, the CDR3 is TGTGCCAGCAGCAACACCGGGCTAGCGGGTGAGTTCTTC. Encoded protein: CASSNTGLAGEFF.

The V call is TRBV6-6, the J call TRBJ2-7; perhaps TRBD1 as D (6 bases). The CDR3 extends over 17 amino acids. V lost 5 bases to trimming and J lost 3 bases, with 23 bases between them. Germline V gene sequence: CDR1 MNHNY, CDR2 SVGAGI (reference sequence). DNA for the CDR3: TGTGCCAGCAGTCTAATCACCGGGACATCGACTATCTACGAGCAGTACTTC. As protein: CASSLITGTSTIYEQYF.

Remarks on this clone: This sample also contains other DNA sequences that code for the same CDR3. The chain has TRBV18 and TRBJ2-3, with 7 bases aligning to TRBD1. The CDR3 runs to 15 residues. Germline-derived CDR1 and CDR2 are KGHSH and LQKENI. J gave up 0 bases and V 3 bases, and 3 bases lay outside the gene matches. The CDR3 protein is CASSPDRPSTDTQYF. The CDR3 DNA follows: TGTGCCAGCTCACCGGACAGGCCAAGCACAGATACGCAGTATTTT.

V usage is TRBV15 and J usage is TRBJ2-7, with 9 positions matching TRBD2. The CDR3 has 18 residues. The germline gives CDR1 LNHNV, CDR2 YYDKDF (reference sequence). Trimming removed 2 bases from V and 2 bases from J; junction bases left unmatched: 13. The CDR3 DNA is TGTGCCACCAGCAGACGCTGGGCGGGAGGGCCTCCCACCTACGAGCAGTACTTC. Translation gives CATSRRWAGGPPTYEQYF.

This chain joins TRBV19 and TRBJ2-3; 10 nucleotides match TRBD2. CDR3 length: 15 residues. Germline CDR1 and CDR2: LNHDA and SQIVND (reference sequence). J lost 9 bases, V lost 3 bases, and 9 bases had no gene match. The CDR3 protein is CASSISGGPERTQYF. In DNA form, the CDR3 reads TGTGCCAGTAGTATTAGCGGGGGGCCCGAGCGGACGCAGTATTTT.

V gene TRBV14 combines with J gene TRBJ1-2; 7 bases match TRBD1. The CDR3 is 15 amino acids. Germline V lookup: CDR1 SGHDN, CDR2 FVKESK. Trimming cost V 4 bases and J 8 bases; bases outside gene matches: 13. The CDR3 is CASSRVVQGKDGYTF. The CDR3 DNA reads as TGTGCCAGCAGCCGAGTCGTACAGGGGAAGGACGGCTACACCTTC.

The chain carries TRBV19 and TRBJ2-5, with TRBD2 identical over 15 bases. Losses at the gene ends were 5 bases for V and 4 bases for J; bases not matched to a gene: 8. The CDR3 loop spans 17 amino acids. Germline CDR1 reads LNHDA; CDR2 reads SQIVND (reference sequence). The chain's CDR3 is CASSVRTSGRAGETQYF. CDR3 nucleotides: TGTGCCAGTAGTGTCAGGACTAGCGGGAGGGCCGGAGAGACCCAGTACTTC.

This clone appeared once. This chain connects TRBV9 to TRBJ2-3; 7 nucleotides align to TRBD2. J was trimmed by 5 bases and V by 4 bases; bases with no gene match: 13. CDR1 and CDR2 (germline): SGDLS, YYNGEE. This CDR3 comprises 16 residues. The CDR3 sequence is CASSPRGGTFRDTQYF. In DNA, the CDR3 is TGTGCCAGCAGCCCCCGCGGGGGAACCTTCAGAGATACGCAGTATTTT. The full variable domain, completed using reference TRBV9 and TRBJ2-3, is DSGVTQTPKHLITATGQRVTLRCSPRSGDLSVYWYQQSLDQGLQFLIQYYNGEERAKGNILERFSAQQFPDLHSELNLSSLELGDSALYFCASSPRGGTFRDTQYFGPGTRLTVL.

The CDR3, as DNA: TGCGCCAGCAGCCCTTGGACGACAGGGCCGGAGGAGACCCAGTACTTC. This sequence encodes CASSPWTTGPEETQYF. The chain has TRBV4-1 and TRBJ2-5, with TRBD1 matching over 7 bases. The V and J ends lost 4 bases and 5 bases, in that order; junction bases with no gene match: 13. CDR1 and CDR2 (germline): MGHRA, YSYEKL. The CDR3 extends over 16 amino acids.

Here the CDR3 DNA reads TGTGCCAGCAGCGTAGGTGGACTACGCTCAGATGAGCAGTTCTTC. Translating gives CASSVGGLRSDEQFF. The chain has TRBV9 and TRBJ2-1, with D possibly matching TRBD2 (6 bases). Germline loops: CDR1 SGDLS, CDR2 YYNGEE. V shed 0 bases and J shed 8 bases, with 15 bases lying between them. The CDR3 covers 15 residues.

This clone was found a few times. The chain couples TRBV5-4 to TRBJ2-2, with TRBD2 matching over 8 bases. Unmatched junction bases numbered 8, after V lost 3 bases and J lost 4 bases. Germline lookup yields CDR1 SGHNT and CDR2 YYREEE (reference sequence). The CDR3 covers 16 residues. This chain's CDR3 is CASSSSGRGGTGELFF. For the CDR3, the DNA is TGTGCCAGCAGCTCAAGCGGGAGAGGTGGCACCGGGGAGCTGTTTTTT.

The gene calls are TRBV7-2 and TRBJ2-1; 8 bases are shared with TRBD1. Trimming cost V 5 bases and J 6 bases; bases outside gene matches: 9. Germline CDR1 reads SGHTA; CDR2 reads FQGNSA. The CDR3 sequence is 15 residues long. The CDR3 sequence: CASSPTGERGNEQFF. CDR3 bases: TGTGCCAGCAGCCCGACAGGGGAAAGGGGCAATGAGCAGTTCTTC. The full variable domain, its missing parts supplied by reference TRBV7-2 and TRBJ2-1, is GAGVSQSPSNKVTEKGKDVELRCDPISGHTALYWYRQSLGQGLEFLIYFQGNSAPDKSGLPSDRFSAERTGGSVSTLTIQRTQQEDSAVYLCASSPTGERGNEQFFGPGTRLTVL.

The rearrangement uses TRBV5-1 and TRBJ2-3; TRBD2 agrees at 8 bases. Germline CDR1 SGHRS, CDR2 YFSETQ. The CDR3 totals 15 residues. V was pared by 4 bases and J by 1 base, with 5 bases of the junction left unmatched. The CDR3 DNA reads as TGCGCCAGCAGCCTGGGACTAGAGGGCACAGATACGCAGTATTTT. This translates into CASSLGLEGTDTQYF.